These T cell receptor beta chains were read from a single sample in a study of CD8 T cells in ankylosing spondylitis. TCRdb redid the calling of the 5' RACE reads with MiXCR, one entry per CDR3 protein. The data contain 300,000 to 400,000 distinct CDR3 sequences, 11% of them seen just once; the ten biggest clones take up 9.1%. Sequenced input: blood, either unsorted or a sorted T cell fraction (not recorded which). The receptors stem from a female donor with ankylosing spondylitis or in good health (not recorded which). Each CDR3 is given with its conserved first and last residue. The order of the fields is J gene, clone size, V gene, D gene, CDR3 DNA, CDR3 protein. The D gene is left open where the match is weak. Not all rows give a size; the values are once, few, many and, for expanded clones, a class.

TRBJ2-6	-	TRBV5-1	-	TGCGCCAGCAGCCCTACCCCGGGCAGACCCTCTGGGGCCAACGTCCTGACTTTC	CASSPTPGRPSGANVLTF
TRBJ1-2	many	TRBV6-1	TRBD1	TGTGCCAGCAGTCCCTTTAACCGACAGGGCGACTATGGCTACACCTTC	CASSPFNRQGDYGYTF
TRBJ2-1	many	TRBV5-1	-	TGCGCCAGCGCGATTCCGACTGACTCCTACAATGAGCAGTTCTTC	CASAIPTDSYNEQFF
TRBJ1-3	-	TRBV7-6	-	TGTGCCAGCAGCTTGGGGGGCCTTCGGGCTGCTGGAAACACCATATATTTT	CASSLGGLRAAGNTIYF
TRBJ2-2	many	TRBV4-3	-	TGCGCCAGCAGCCAAGATCCCAGAGGGGACACCGGGGAGCTGTTTTTT	CASSQDPRGDTGELFF
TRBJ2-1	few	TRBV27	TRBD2	TGTGCCAGCAGTCAAACTAGCGGCCGGCGGAATGAGCAGTTCTTC	CASSQTSGRRNEQFF
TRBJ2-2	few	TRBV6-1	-	TGTGCCAGCAAGGTGGGGGTAAAGGACGGGGAGCTGTTTTTT	CASKVGVKDGELFF
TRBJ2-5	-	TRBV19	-	TGTGCCAGTAGTACCCTGCACGGCACCCAGTACTTC	CASSTLHGTQYF
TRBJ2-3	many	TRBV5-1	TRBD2	TGCGCCAGCAGCTTTGTAGCGGGAGGGTCGGATACGCAGTATTTT	CASSFVAGGSDTQYF
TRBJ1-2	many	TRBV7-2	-	TGTGCCAGCAGCCCCTCCTCGGGGGGAATCTATGGCTACACCTTC	CASSPSSGGIYGYTF
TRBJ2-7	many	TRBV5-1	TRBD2	TGCGCCAGCAGCTTGGGACAGGCTAGCGGGGGTGAAAATCTCTTC	CASSLGQASGGENLF
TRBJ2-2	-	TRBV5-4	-	TGTGCCAGCAGCTTGGGCCGGAGTTCCAACACCGGGGAGCTGTTTTTT	CASSLGRSSNTGELFF
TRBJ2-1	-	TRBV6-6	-	TGTGCCAGCAAGGGGATTGGGGATGAGCAGTTCTTC	CASKGIGDEQFF
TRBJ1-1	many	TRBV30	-	TGTGCCTGGAGTAGAGGGGGGTACACTGAAGCTTTCTTT	CAWSRGGYTEAFF
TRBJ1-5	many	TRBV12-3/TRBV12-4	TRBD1	TGTGCCAGCAGTCAGGGACAGGGGCCCAATCAGCCCCAGCATTTT	CASSQGQGPNQPQHF
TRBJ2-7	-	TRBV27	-	TGTGCCAGCAGTTTCGGCAGGGGAACCTACGAGCAGTACTTC	CASSFGRGTYEQYF
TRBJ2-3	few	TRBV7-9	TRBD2	TGTGCCAGCAGCCCTCCCGGGACTAGCGGTTATACGCAGTATTTT	CASSPPGTSGYTQYF
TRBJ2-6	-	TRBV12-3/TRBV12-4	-	TGTGCCAGCGAGCCGGGTCCCATCTCTGGGGCCAACGTCCTGACTTTC	CASEPGPISGANVLTF
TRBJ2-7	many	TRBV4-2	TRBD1	TGTGCCAGCAGCCAAGATAGGGGACAGGGCTACGAGCAGTACTTC	CASSQDRGQGYEQYF
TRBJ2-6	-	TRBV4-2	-	TGTGCCAGCAGCCCCCAACCCATGGCTTTACCGAGCTCTGGGGCCAACGTCCTGACTTTC	CASSPQPMALPSSGANVLTF
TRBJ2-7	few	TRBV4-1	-	TGCGCCAGCAGCCAAGACCGGGACGGCTTCTACGAGCAGTACTTC	CASSQDRDGFYEQYF
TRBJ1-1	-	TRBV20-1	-	TGCAGTGCCAGACGGCTAGGGGAGAACATTGAAGCTTTCTTT	CSARRLGENIEAFF
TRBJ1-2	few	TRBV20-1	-	TGCAGTGCTAGAGATCAAACCCGTTTCTATGGCTACACCTTC	CSARDQTRFYGYTF
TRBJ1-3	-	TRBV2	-	TGTGCCAGCAAGGTCTCCTCTGGAAACACCATATATTTT	CASKVSSGNTIYF
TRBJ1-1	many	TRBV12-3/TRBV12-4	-	TGTGCCAGCAGTTTATTAGGAAGCACTGAAGCTTTCTTT	CASSLLGSTEAFF
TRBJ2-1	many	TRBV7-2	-	TGTGCCAGCAGCCCCTTTAGCGGATACTCCTACAATGAGCAGTTCTTC	CASSPFSGYSYNEQFF
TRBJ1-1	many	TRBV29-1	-	TGCAGCGTCCGACCGGGACCTACGGGAACTGAAGCTTTCTTT	CSVRPGPTGTEAFF
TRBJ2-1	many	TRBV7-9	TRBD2	TGTGCCAGCAGCTTAAGGACTAGCGGGAGCGATGAGCAGTTCTTC	CASSLRTSGSDEQFF
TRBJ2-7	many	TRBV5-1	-	TGCGCCAGCACCGACCAGGGTCCCAACGAGCAGTACTTC	CASTDQGPNEQYF
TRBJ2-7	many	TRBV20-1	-	TGCAGTGCGACGGACTTGAGCTCCTCCTACGAGCAGTACTTC	CSATDLSSSYEQYF
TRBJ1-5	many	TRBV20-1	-	TGCAGTGCTAGACGGGACTATAGCAATCAGCCCCAGCATTTT	CSARRDYSNQPQHF
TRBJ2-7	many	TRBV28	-	TGTGCCAGCAGTTTAGCCGGGAGCGACGAGCAGTACTTC	CASSLAGSDEQYF
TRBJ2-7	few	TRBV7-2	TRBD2	TGTGCCAGCAGCTTTACTAGCGGGAACTACGAGCAGTACTTC	CASSFTSGNYEQYF
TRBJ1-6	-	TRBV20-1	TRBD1	TGCAGTGCTAGACCCCGACAGGGGGCTTGGTCACCCCTCCACTTT	CSARPRQGAWSPLHF
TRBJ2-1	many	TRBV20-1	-	TGCAGTGCTTCGAGGAGGGCGGGGCGGTACAATGAGCAGTTCTTC	CSASRRAGRYNEQFF
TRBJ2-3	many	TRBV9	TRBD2	TGTGCCAGCAGCCCCCCCGGGGGGGCCGGCACAGATACGCAGTATTTT	CASSPPGGAGTDTQYF
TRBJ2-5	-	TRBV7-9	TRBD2	TGTGCCAGCAGCTTAGGGAGCGGGACTACTTCAAAAGAGACCCAGTACTTC	CASSLGSGTTSKETQYF
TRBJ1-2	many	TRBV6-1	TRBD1	TGTGCCAGCAGTGAAGTTGGCAGGGGGTTCAATAACTATGGCTACACCTTC	CASSEVGRGFNNYGYTF
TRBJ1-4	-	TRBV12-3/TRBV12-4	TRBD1	TGTGCCAGCAGCCCTGTCCCCCCTAGACAGGGTGAAAAACTGTTTTTT	CASSPVPPRQGEKLFF
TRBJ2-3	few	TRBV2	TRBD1	TGTGCCAGCAGTGTTGACAGGGTGGGTTCAGATACGCAGTATTTT	CASSVDRVGSDTQYF
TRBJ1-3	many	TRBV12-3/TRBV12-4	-	TGTGCCAGTAAACAGCCTGGAAACACCATATATTTT	CASKQPGNTIYF
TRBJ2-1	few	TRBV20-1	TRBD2	TGCTGTGCTAGAGATCTAACTAGCGGGGGGCGGAATGAGCAGTTCTTC	CCARDLTSGGRNEQFF
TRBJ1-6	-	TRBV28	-	TGTGCCAGCAGTTCCCTAGGCTCACCCCTCCACTTT	CASSSLGSPLHF
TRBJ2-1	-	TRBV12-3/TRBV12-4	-	TGTGCCAGCAGCCGCGGCGGACAAGATGGGAATGAGCAGTTCTTC	CASSRGGQDGNEQFF
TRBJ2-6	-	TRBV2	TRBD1	TGTGCCAGCAACGACAGGGCCGGGGCCAACGTCCTGACTTTC	CASNDRAGANVLTF
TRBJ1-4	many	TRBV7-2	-	TGTGCCAGCAGCCCCCCCGGTCGGAATGAAAAACTGTTTTTT	CASSPPGRNEKLFF
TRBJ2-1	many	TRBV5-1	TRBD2	TGCGCCAGCAGTAGCGGGGGCGGGAATGAGCAGTTCTTC	CASSSGGGNEQFF
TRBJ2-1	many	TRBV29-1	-	TGCAGCCATATACGACTAGTCGGGTCCTACAATGAGCAGTTCTTC	CSHIRLVGSYNEQFF
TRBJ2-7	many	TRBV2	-	TGTGCCAGCGGAGAGTGGTGGTTTGACGAGCAGTACTTC	CASGEWWFDEQYF
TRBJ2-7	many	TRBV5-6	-	TGTGCCAGCAGCTTTTCGGACAGATACTACGAGCAGTACTTC	CASSFSDRYYEQYF
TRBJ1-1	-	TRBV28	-	TGTGTCAGCGTGCGGGGGCGTGAAGCTTTCTTT	CVSVRGREAFF
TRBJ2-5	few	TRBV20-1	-	TGCAGTGCTAGTTGGTTACAAGAGACCCAGTACTTC	CSASWLQETQYF
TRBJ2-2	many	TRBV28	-	TGTGCCACCCGGGCCGGTCGGACCGGGGAGCTGTTTTTT	CATRAGRTGELFF
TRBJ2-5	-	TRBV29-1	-	TGCAGCGTAGCCGGGACACCGTACCAAGAGACCCAGTACTTC	CSVAGTPYQETQYF
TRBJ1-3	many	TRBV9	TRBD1	TGTGCCAGCAGCGTAGAACGACAGGGTGGAAACACCATATATTTT	CASSVERQGGNTIYF
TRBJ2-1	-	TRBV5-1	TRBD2	TGCGCCAGCAGCTCCCTCGGGGCTAGCGGGGGGTACAATGAGCAGTTCTTC	CASSSLGASGGYNEQFF
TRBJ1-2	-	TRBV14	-	TGTGCCAGCAGCCAGTCCAATCACTATGGCTACACCTTC	CASSQSNHYGYTF